Sequencing of this T cell receptor (beta chain) was carried out in a study of long-term antiretroviral therapy in people with HIV (dated by TCRdb to between 2021 and 2024). For context, the study as a whole: Collection of the earliest samples took place about a decade ahead of the 2015 WHO recommendation for immediate ART, at a time when ART was typically delayed until CD4 counts fell. A retrospective serial study tested whether ART initiation and durable HIV suppression were associated with changes in peripheral blood TRB repertoire composition and diversity. A total of some 200 cryopreserved PBMC samples came from a few dozen adults with confirmed HIV infection and were collected serially over a mean of roughly 6 years (range 1-12). Of the approximately 30 participants with HIV, 10 to 11 were female. Test extractions of a monoclonal T-cell line alongside a few dozen polyclonal samples showed no cross-contamination during QIAcube processing.

General conclusions and limits of the study: Compared with controls, HIV repertoires had narrower CDR3 length ranges, and the network structure pointed to an antigen-experienced repertoire that shifted only slightly toward naive after ART. ART initiation was associated with a significant increase in TRB diversity, but diversity stayed significantly below transplant donor controls even after long-term ART. Because PBMC availability was limited, only the TCR beta chain was sequenced, with no alpha chain pairing. At every time point, the repertoire was dominated by expanded TRB clones first identified before ART initiation, although this dominance fluctuated and, in many PLHIV, declined after ART. Inferences about post-ART repertoire changes are limited because no data were available on ART adherence, viral resistance or therapy changes. Unsorted PBMC were profiled instead of sorted CD4+ and CD8+ T cells because pre-ART samples had limited cell numbers. The samples were dated from the mid-2000s to the late 2010s, and the ART regimens that were used may be less effective than current ART regimens.

About this clone itself: What antigen it recognizes has not been identified. Base-call qualities are not available, and no considerably larger clone is one nucleotide away.

To be included, a participant needed at least one PBMC sample from before ART initiation plus at least two post-ART samples. Treatment was received in the United States of America by all participants with HIV. Before DNA extraction, cryopreserved samples containing roughly 1-10 million PBMC were thawed and washed. At the time of the earliest PBMC sample for each participant with HIV, ages ranged from roughly 23 to 60 years. Per participant, PBMC samples came from 1-4 timepoints prior to ART initiation and 2-8 timepoints following ART initiation, for a median of 7 samples. For every participant, serial HIV viral load, CD4+ T-cell count, ART history and demographic data were obtained. Genomic DNA was extracted from unsorted PBMC with a Qiagen kit on a QIAcube, with processing performed in batches of 12 samples. Including cysteine and phenylalanine, the CDR3 has 14 amino acids. CDR3 DNA is the only sequence kept; it has 42 bases, read in frame from the first base. According to the germline V gene, CDR1 reads SGHRS and CDR2 reads YFSETQ. V is reduced by 0 bases and J by 0 bases, leaving a spacing of 6 bases between them.

Sequencing of the TRB variable region was done with the immunoSEQ hsTCRB v3.0 assay at survey level resolution. The target sequencing depth for TRB was roughly 40,000-55,000 T-cell genomes per sample. Pooled TRB libraries were sequenced on an Illumina MiSeq with a v3 150-cycle kit. As for how the authors treated the data: Repertoire analysis was performed in R inside a reproducible Nextflow workflow that covered QC, data transformation and analysis. LymphoSeq2, an R package for exploring AIRR-Seq data, was used to implement custom analyses. A few samples that produced fewer than 5000 total TRB sequences were removed, so some 190 HIV repertoires were analyzed. Among the 188 retained HIV repertoires, around 60 were collected before ART initiation and some 130 were collected after ART initiation. Repertoires were downsampled to 5000 TRB nucleotide sequences, and summary statistics were averaged over 100 downsampling iterations. Only TRB sequences with CDR3 regions of at least seven amino acids were retained for analysis. Diversity was measured with a Shannon entropy-derived clonality score and the Gini coefficient. In repertoire networks, the top 5000 CDR3 amino acid sequences were linked whenever an edit distance of one separated two sequences. For TRB CDR3 amino acid sequences, GLIPH2 was used to predict antigen specificity groups and MHC restriction. To flag known CMV, EBV, HIV or tissue antigen associations, CDR3 amino acid sequences were matched against VDJdb and McPAS-TCR. Pre-ART, post-ART and control groups were compared with Wilcoxon signed-rank tests and Holm-Bonferroni correction. In its TCRdb copy, this immuneACCESS table keeps in-frame sequences only and misses some clones. Where compared with another copy, unresolved V genes explain less than half of these, and the others have no known cause. That table gives V, J and clone size, and the DNA gave D and trimming. The sample profile shows some 14,000 clones; 75% to 85% of them were found once. The ten biggest clones cover roughly 18% of the sample.

This specimen was unsorted PBMCs, taken 1.3 years before starting antiretroviral therapy. The clonotype comes from a man aged 40-49 years with HIV. The chain links TRBV5-1 with TRBJ1-1; a weak D assignment points to TRBD1 (5 bases agree). CDR3 loop: CASSLGGMNTEAFF. The bases read TGCGCCAGCAGCTTGGGGGGCATGAACACTGAAGCTTTCTTT.